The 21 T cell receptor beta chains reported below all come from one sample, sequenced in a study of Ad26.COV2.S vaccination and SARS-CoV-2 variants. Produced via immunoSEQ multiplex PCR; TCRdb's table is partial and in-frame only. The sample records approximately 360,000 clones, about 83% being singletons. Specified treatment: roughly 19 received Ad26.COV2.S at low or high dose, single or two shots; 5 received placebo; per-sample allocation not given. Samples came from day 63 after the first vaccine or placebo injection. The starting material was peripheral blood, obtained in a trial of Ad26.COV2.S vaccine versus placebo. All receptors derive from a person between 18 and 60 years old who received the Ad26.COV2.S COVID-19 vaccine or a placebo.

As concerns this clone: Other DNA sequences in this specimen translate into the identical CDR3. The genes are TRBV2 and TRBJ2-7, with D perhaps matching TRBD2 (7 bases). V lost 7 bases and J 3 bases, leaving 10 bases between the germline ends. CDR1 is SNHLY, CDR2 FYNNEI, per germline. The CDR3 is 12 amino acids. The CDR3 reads CASKGDYYEQYF. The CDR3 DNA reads TGTGCCAGCAAGGGGGACTACTACGAGCAGTACTTC.

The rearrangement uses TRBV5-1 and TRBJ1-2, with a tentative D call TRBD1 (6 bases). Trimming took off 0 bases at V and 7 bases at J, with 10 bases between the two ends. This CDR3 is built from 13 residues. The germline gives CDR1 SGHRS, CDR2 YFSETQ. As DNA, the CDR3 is TGCGCCAGCAGCTTGGAACAGGGAGGTGGCTACACCTTC. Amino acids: CASSLEQGGGYTF.

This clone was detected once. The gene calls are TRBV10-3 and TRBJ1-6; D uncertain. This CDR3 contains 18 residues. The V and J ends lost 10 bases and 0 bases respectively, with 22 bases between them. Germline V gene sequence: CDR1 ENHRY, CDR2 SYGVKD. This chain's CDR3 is CATRTAVLGSSYNSPLHF. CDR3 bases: TGTGCCACCCGAACCGCGGTGTTGGGGTCCTCCTATAATTCACCCCTCCACTTT.

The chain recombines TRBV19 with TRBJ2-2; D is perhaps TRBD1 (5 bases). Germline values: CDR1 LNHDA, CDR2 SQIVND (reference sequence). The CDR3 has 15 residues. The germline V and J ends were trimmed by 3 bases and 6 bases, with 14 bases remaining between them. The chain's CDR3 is CASSIVRVGAGELFF. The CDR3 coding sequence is TGTGCCAGTAGTATTGTCAGGGTTGGGGCCGGGGAGCTGTTTTTT.

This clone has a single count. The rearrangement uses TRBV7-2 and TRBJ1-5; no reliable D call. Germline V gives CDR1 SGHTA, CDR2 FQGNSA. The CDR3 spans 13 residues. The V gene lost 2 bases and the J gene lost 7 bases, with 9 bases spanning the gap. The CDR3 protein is CASSLRSRQPQHF. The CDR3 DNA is TGTGCCAGCAGCTTAAGGTCGAGGCAGCCCCAGCATTTT. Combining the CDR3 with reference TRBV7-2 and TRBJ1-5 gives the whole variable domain GAGVSQSPSNKVTEKGKDVELRCDPISGHTALYWYRQSLGQGLEFLIYFQGNSAPDKSGLPSDRFSAERTGGSVSTLTIQRTQQEDSAVYLCASSLRSRQPQHFGDGTRLSIL.

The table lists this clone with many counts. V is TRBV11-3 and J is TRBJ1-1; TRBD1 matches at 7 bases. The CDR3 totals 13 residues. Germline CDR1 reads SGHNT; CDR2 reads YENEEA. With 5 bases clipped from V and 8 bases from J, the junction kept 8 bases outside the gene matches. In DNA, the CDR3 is TGTGCCAGCAGCACCGCAGGGGGGTGGGAAGCTTTCTTT. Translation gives CASSTAGGWEAFF.

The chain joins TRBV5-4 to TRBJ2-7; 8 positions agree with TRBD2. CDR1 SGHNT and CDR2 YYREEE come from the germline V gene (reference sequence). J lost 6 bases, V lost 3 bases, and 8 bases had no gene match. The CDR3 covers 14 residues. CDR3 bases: TGTGCCAGCAGCTGGGTTGGACTAGCTGGCGAGCAGTACTTC. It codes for CASSWVGLAGEQYF.

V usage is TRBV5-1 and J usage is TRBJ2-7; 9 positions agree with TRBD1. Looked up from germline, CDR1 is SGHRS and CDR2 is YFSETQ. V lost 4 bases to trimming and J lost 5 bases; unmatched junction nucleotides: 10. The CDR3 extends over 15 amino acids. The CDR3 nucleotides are TGCGCCAGCAGCCCTGATCCGGGACAGGGTGACGAGCAGTACTTC. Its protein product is CASSPDPGQGDEQYF. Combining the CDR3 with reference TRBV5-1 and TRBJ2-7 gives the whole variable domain KAGVTQTPRYLIKTRGQQVTLSCSPISGHRSVSWYQQTPGQGLQFLFEYFSETQRNKGNFPGRFSGRQFSNSRSEMNVSTLELGDSALYLCASSPDPGQGDEQYFGPGTRLTVT.

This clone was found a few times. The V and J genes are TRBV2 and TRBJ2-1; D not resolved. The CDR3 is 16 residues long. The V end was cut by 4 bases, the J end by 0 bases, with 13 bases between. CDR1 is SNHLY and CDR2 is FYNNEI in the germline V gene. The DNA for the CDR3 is TGTGCCAGCAGTGGAGCGCGGAAGAGCTCCTACAATGAGCAGTTCTTC. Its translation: CASSGARKSSYNEQFF. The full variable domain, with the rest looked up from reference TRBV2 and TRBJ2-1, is EPEVTQTPSHQVTQMGQEVILRCVPISNHLYFYWYRQILGQKVEFLVSFYNNEISEKSEIFDDQFSVERPDGSNFTLKIRSTKLEDSAMYFCASSGARKSSYNEQFFGPGTRLTVL.

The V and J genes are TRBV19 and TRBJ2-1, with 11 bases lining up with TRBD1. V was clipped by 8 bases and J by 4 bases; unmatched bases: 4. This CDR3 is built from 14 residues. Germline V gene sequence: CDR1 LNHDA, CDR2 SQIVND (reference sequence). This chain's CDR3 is CASRRDRGYNEQFF. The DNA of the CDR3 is TGTGCCAGTCGTAGGGACAGGGGGTACAATGAGCAGTTCTTC.

The CDR3 region has the DNA TGTGCCACCAGTGACTCTCGACTAGCGGGAGTTGGTGAGCAGTTCTTC. It specifies CATSDSRLAGVGEQFF. J is TRBJ2-1 and V is TRBV24-1, with TRBD2 identical over 12 bases. Looked up from germline, CDR1 is KGHDR and CDR2 is SFDVKD. CDR3 size: 16 residues. The V and J ends lost 4 bases and 9 bases, in that order; junction bases with no gene match: 9.

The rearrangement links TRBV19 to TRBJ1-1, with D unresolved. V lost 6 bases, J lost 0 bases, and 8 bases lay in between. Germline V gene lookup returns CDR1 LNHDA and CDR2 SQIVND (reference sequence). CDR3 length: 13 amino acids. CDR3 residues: CASRIRVNTEAFF. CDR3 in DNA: TGTGCCAGTAGAATCCGGGTGAACACTGAAGCTTTCTTT.

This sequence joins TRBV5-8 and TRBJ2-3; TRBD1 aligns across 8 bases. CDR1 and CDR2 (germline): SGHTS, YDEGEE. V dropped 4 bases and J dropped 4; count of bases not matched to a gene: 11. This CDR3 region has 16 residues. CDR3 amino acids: CASSPWTGSSADTQYF. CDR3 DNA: TGTGCCAGCAGCCCGTGGACAGGGAGTTCCGCAGATACGCAGTATTTT.

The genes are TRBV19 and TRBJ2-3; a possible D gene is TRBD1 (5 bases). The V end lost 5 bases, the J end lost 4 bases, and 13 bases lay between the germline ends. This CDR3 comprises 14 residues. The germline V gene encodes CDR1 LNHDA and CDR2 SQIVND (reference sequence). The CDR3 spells CASSLAGKSDTQYF. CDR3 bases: TGTGCCAGTAGTTTAGCAGGGAAGTCAGATACGCAGTATTTT.

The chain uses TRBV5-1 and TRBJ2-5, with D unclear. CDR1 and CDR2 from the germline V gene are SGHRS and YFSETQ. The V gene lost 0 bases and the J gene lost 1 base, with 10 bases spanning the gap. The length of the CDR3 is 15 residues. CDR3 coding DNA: TGCGCCAGCAGCTTGGTTTTTGAAGTCCAAGAGACCCAGTACTTC. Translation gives CASSLVFEVQETQYF.

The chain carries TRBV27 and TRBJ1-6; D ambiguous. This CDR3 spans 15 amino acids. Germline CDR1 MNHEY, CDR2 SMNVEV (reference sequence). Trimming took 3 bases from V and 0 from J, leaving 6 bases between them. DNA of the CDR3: TGTGCCAGCAGTTTTAGATACTCCTATAATTCACCCCTCCACTTT. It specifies CASSFRYSYNSPLHF.

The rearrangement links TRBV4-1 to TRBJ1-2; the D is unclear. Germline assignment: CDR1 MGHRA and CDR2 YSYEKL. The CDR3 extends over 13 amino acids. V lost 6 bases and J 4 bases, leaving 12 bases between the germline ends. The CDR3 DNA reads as TGCGCCAGCAGTCCTACCGAAGGCTATGGCTACACCTTC. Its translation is CASSPTEGYGYTF.

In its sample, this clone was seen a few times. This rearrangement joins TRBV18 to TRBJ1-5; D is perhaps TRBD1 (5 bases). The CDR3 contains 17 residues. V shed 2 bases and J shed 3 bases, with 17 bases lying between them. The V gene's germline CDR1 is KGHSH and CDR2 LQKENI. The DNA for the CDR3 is TGTGCCAGCTCACCAGGAGACAGTTGGAACCCCAATCAGCCCCAGCATTTT. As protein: CASSPGDSWNPNQPQHF.

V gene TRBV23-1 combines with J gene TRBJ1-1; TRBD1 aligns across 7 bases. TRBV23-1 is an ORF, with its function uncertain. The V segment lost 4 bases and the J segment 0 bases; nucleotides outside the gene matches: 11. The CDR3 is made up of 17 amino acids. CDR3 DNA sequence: TGCGCCAGCAGTCGAGGACAGGTTGAGGACATGAACACTGAAGCTTTCTTT. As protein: CASSRGQVEDMNTEAFF.

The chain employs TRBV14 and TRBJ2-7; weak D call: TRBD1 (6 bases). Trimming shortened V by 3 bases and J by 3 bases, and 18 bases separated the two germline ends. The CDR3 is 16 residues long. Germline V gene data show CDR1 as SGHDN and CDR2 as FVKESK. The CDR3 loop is CASSHRDNLRHYEQYF. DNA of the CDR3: TGTGCCAGCAGCCACCGGGACAACCTTAGGCACTACGAGCAGTACTTC.

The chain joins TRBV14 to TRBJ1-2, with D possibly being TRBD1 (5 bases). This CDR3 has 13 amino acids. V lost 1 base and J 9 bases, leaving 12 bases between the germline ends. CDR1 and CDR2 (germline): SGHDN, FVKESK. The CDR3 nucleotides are TGTGCCAGCAGCCAAGGTATCAGGGCGAGCTACACCTTC. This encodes CASSQGIRASYTF.